A single sample gave rise to the 20 T cell receptor beta chains below, sequenced in a study of CD8+ T cells in alopecia areata. Extraction of RNA preceded its reverse transcription into cDNA, which served as the sequencing template. Measured with immunoSEQ multiplex PCR; TCRdb has only the in-frame clones, and not every one. Among some 200,000 clones listed, under 75% were seen once. As for treatment: oral pan-JAK inhibitor, 5-10 mg twice daily. The material sequenced was CD4+ T cells sorted from blood, taken at week 4, from a patient treated with tofacitinib. The receptors shown here come from a human donor with alopecia areata.

The chain combines TRBV2 with TRBJ2-2; TRBD2 matches at 7 bases. This CDR3 contains 13 residues. Germline-derived CDR1 and CDR2 are SNHLY and FYNNEI. Trimming removed 10 bases from V and 4 bases from J; junction bases left unmatched: 6. CDR3 protein: CATGGDGTGELFF. The CDR3 nucleotides read TGTGCCACTGGGGGGGATGGCACCGGGGAGCTGTTTTTT.

V is TRBV27 and J is TRBJ1-1; D gene unclear. Looked up from germline, CDR1 is MNHEY and CDR2 is SMNVEV (reference sequence). The CDR3 is made up of 13 amino acids. The germline V and J ends were trimmed by 5 bases and 2 bases, with 9 bases remaining between them. The CDR3 spells CASSGGLNTEAFF. CDR3 DNA: TGTGCCAGCAGTGGAGGGTTAAACACTGAAGCTTTCTTT.

This clone was picked up a small number of times. The chain combines TRBV5-1 with TRBJ2-6; 8 bases align to TRBD1. Trimming removed 5 bases from V and 0 bases from J; junction bases left unmatched: 7. The CDR3 is made up of 17 amino acids. Germline V gives CDR1 SGHRS, CDR2 YFSETQ. Here the CDR3 reads CASRRTGLSSGANVLTF. DNA for the CDR3: TGCGCCAGCAGAAGGACAGGGCTAAGCTCTGGGGCCAACGTCCTGACTTTC.

This clone has just a few counts. The genes are TRBV18 and TRBJ2-1; 12 bases match TRBD1. V trimming: 2 bases; J trimming: 2 bases; junction bases outside the gene matches: 4. Per the germline V gene, CDR1 is KGHSH and CDR2 is LQKENI. The CDR3 covers 17 residues. In nucleotides, the CDR3 is TGTGCCAGCTCACCAATCGGGACAGGGGGCCCCTACAATGAGCAGTTCTTC. The encoded protein is CASSPIGTGGPYNEQFF.

The rearrangement uses TRBV15 and TRBJ1-2; TRBD1 agrees at 10 bases. This CDR3 comprises 17 residues. Germline CDR1 reads LNHNV; CDR2 reads YYDKDF (reference sequence). Losses at the gene ends were 4 bases for V and 8 bases for J; bases not matched to a gene: 16. CDR3 residues: CATSKGGTGASVSGYTF. DNA for the CDR3: TGTGCCACCAGCAAAGGAGGGACAGGGGCTTCGGTTTCCGGCTACACCTTC.

CDR3 amino acids: CASSARTGGPGGYTF. The CDR3 DNA is TGTGCCAGCAGCGCCAGGACAGGGGGGCCGGGTGGCTACACCTTC. The rearrangement uses TRBV9 and TRBJ1-2, with 10 nucleotides matching TRBD1. CDR1 is SGDLS and CDR2 is YYNGEE in the germline V gene. V dropped 3 bases and J dropped 7; count of bases not matched to a gene: 9. The CDR3 runs to 15 residues.

This clone was detected a few times. The sample carries other DNA sequences with the same CDR3. The chain joins TRBV29-1 to TRBJ2-3; the D call may be TRBD1 or TRBD2 (5 bases each). This CDR3 contains 14 residues. V lost 2 bases and J lost 1, with 10 bases in between. Germline V gives CDR1 SQVTM, CDR2 ANQGSEA. CDR3 in amino acids: CSVEKGRGTDTQYF. CDR3 DNA sequence: TGCAGCGTTGAAAAGGGACGGGGCACAGATACGCAGTATTTT.

In this sample, this clone turned up a few times. The V and J genes are TRBV2 and TRBJ2-7; 7 positions agree with TRBD1. V shed 4 bases, J shed 5 bases, and the junction held 11 bases outside the gene matches. Germline V gene sequence: CDR1 SNHLY, CDR2 FYNNEI. The length of the CDR3 is 15 residues. CDR3 loop: CASSVRGPPGNEQYF. Here the CDR3 DNA reads TGTGCCAGCAGTGTGAGGGGGCCTCCCGGAAACGAGCAGTACTTC.

This CDR3 reads CASSRVEGNLLYGYTF. DNA of the CDR3: TGCGCCAGCAGCCGAGTAGAGGGGAATCTGCTGTATGGCTACACCTTC. V usage is TRBV4-1 and J usage is TRBJ1-2; D perhaps matches TRBD1 (5 bases). CDR1 and CDR2 (germline): MGHRA, YSYEKL. V was shortened by 4 bases and J by 5 bases, with 20 bases between the two germline ends. The length of the CDR3 is 16 residues.

The chain is built from TRBV7-3 and TRBJ1-2; D uncertain. The germline V gene encodes CDR1 SGHTA and CDR2 FQGTGA. V was shortened by 4 bases and J by 7 bases, with 22 bases between the two germline ends. The CDR3 extends over 16 amino acids. The CDR3 loop reads CASSSDNPGMGGGYTF. The CDR3 nucleotides are TGTGCCAGCAGCTCCGATAATCCCGGGATGGGCGGTGGCTACACCTTC.

This clone showed up just a few times. This chain connects TRBV7-9 to TRBJ1-1; 11 bases agree with TRBD1. The CDR3 is 13 residues long. V trimming: 8 bases; J trimming: 2 bases; junction bases outside the gene matches: 1. Germline CDR1 and CDR2: SEHNR and FQNEAQ (reference sequence). CDR3: CASGTGGNTEAFF. CDR3 sequence (DNA): TGTGCCAGCGGGACAGGGGGTAACACTGAAGCTTTCTTT. The variable domain in full, completed from reference TRBV7-9 and TRBJ1-1, reads DTGVSQNPRHKITKRGQNVTFRCDPISEHNRLYWYRQTLGQGPEFLTYFQNEAQLEKSRLLSDRFSAERPKGSFSTLEIQRTEQGDSAMYLCASGTGGNTEAFFGQGTRLTVV.

The J gene is TRBJ1-2, the V gene TRBV20-1; a possible D gene is TRBD1 (6 bases). CDR3 length equals 9 residues. The germline CDR1 and CDR2 sequences are DFQATT and SNEGSKA (reference sequence). With 6 bases removed from V and 9 bases from J, the gap between germline ends came to 8 bases. CDR3 in DNA: TGCAGTGCCCGGGACAGCTACACCTTC. Translation gives CSARDSYTF.

In its sample, this clone was seen a few times. The CDR3 bases are TGCGCCAGCAGCTTGGCCGGGACTCTCTCGGCCGGGGAGCTGTTTTTT. Translating gives CASSLAGTLSAGELFF. The chain carries TRBV5-1 and TRBJ2-2; D is perhaps TRBD2 (6 bases). Trimming cost V 0 bases and J 6 bases, with 15 bases left between them. Germline CDR1 SGHRS, CDR2 YFSETQ. The CDR3 totals 16 residues.

This chain links TRBV14 with TRBJ2-5; 10 bases match TRBD2. The length of the CDR3 is 19 residues. Germline V gives CDR1 SGHDN, CDR2 FVKESK. V was pared by 3 bases and J by 5 bases, with 18 bases of the junction left unmatched. CDR3 region: CASSHTPLAGDIYQETQYF. The CDR3 DNA sequence: TGTGCCAGCAGCCATACACCCCTAGCGGGGGACATATATCAGGAGACCCAGTACTTC.

This clone has just a few counts. V and J are TRBV29-1 and TRBJ1-2; D is ambiguous. Germline CDR1 SQVTM, CDR2 ANQGSEA. Trimming shortened V by 0 bases and J by 7 bases, and 15 bases separated the two germline ends. This CDR3 is built from 14 residues. The CDR3 sequence: CSVEEEGRKRGYTF. The CDR3 DNA follows: TGCAGCGTTGAAGAGGAAGGGCGTAAACGTGGCTACACCTTC.

V gene TRBV29-1 combines with J gene TRBJ1-2, with D unresolved. Germline V gives CDR1 SQVTM, CDR2 ANQGSEA. This CDR3 contains 8 residues. Trimming left V 4 bases short and J 7 bases short, with 1 base between. The CDR3 loop is CSVGGYTF. CDR3 sequence (DNA): TGCAGCGTTGGTGGCTACACCTTC. Full variable domain (outside the CDR3, taken from reference TRBV29-1 and TRBJ1-2): SAVISQKPSRDICQRGTSLTIQCQVDSQVTMMFWYRQQPGQSLTLIATANQGSEATYESGFVIDKFPISRPNLTFSTLTVSNMSPEDSSIYLCSVGGYTFGSGTRLTVV.

This clone was found a few times. The J gene is TRBJ1-1, the V gene TRBV19; D not resolved. The CDR3 length is 13 residues. Trimming took 11 bases from V and 2 from J, leaving 15 bases between them. Germline CDR1 LNHDA, CDR2 SQIVND (reference sequence). CDR3 region: CASSTDVNTEAFF. In nucleotides, the CDR3 is TGTGCCTCCTCAACTGACGTAAACACTGAAGCTTTCTTT.

The chain recombines TRBV4-3 with TRBJ2-2, with D perhaps matching TRBD1 (5 bases). The CDR3 sequence is 15 residues long. Germline V gene data show CDR1 as LGHNA and CDR2 as YSLEER. V was shortened by 5 bases and J by 3 bases, with 13 bases between the two germline ends. The CDR3: CASSETDSYTGELFF. Written as DNA, the CDR3 is TGCGCCAGCAGCGAAACAGACAGTTACACCGGGGAGCTGTTTTTT.

The V call is TRBV30, the J call TRBJ1-4; 8 nucleotides agree with TRBD1. The V segment lost 4 bases and the J segment 0 bases; nucleotides outside the gene matches: 4. CDR3 length: 15 amino acids. Germline V CDR1 and CDR2: GTSNPN, SVGIG (reference sequence). The CDR3 sequence: CAWNGQGATNEKLFF. The CDR3 DNA follows: TGTGCCTGGAATGGACAGGGTGCAACTAATGAAAAACTGTTTTTT. Complete variable domain (other parts from reference TRBV30 and TRBJ1-4): SQTIHQWPATLVQPVGSPLSLECTVEGTSNPNLYWYRQAAGRGLQLLFYSVGIGQISSEVPQNLSASRPQDRQFILSSKKLLLSDSGFYLCAWNGQGATNEKLFFGSGTQLSVL.

CDR3 in amino acids: CSVRHAVIGQYF. Written as DNA, the CDR3 is TGCAGCGTCCGACACGCGGTAATAGGCCAGTACTTC. This rearrangement joins TRBV29-1 to TRBJ2-5; D not resolved. V was pared by 6 bases and J by 10 bases, with 18 bases between. This CDR3 is 12 amino acids long. Germline lookup yields CDR1 SQVTM and CDR2 ANQGSEA. The full variable domain, with the rest looked up from reference TRBV29-1 and TRBJ2-5, is SAVISQKPSRDICQRGTSLTIQCQVDSQVTMMFWYRQQPGQSLTLIATANQGSEATYESGFVIDKFPISRPNLTFSTLTVSNMSPEDSSIYLCSVRHAVIGQYFGPGTRLLVL.